This section outlines one T cell receptor beta chain sequence together with its context. Methods used by the authors: Quantification of nucleated cells was approximated via reference gene primer amplification. TCRdb's copy holds only in-frame clones and misses some; the assay was immunoSEQ multiplex PCR. V, J and clone size are those of that table, while D and trimming were read from the DNA. The table shows roughly 120,000 clones, with roughly nine tenths occurring only once. This entry is derived from a study of blood T cell repertoires in COVID-19. Study-wide context: Samples representing acute and convalescent COVID-19 were sourced from the United States, Italy and Spain. PBMCs, B-cell-depleted T cells, or T cells provided the cDNA or gDNA that made up the material.

Enrolled during active infection, Seattle patients were then followed longitudinally. The CDR3 covers 16 residues. Germline V gene lookup returns CDR1 SGHVS and CDR2 FQNEAQ. Trimming took off 5 bases at V and 0 bases at J, with 14 bases between the two ends. Material for sequencing was peripheral blood. This clonotype was obtained from a man in his 60s with COVID-19, enrolled during active disease. V and J are TRBV7-8 and TRBJ1-5, with D unresolved. The CDR3 nucleotides are TGTGCCAGCAGCCCTGGGCAGGCAGATAGCAATCAGCCCCAGCATTTT. Its translation is CASSPGQADSNQPQHF.